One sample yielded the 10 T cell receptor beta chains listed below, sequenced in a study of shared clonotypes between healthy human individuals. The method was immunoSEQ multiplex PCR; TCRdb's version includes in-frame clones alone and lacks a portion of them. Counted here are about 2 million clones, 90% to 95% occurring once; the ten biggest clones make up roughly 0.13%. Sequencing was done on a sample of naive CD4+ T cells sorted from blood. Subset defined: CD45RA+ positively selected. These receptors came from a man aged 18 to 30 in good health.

The CDR3 DNA reads as TGTGCCAGCAGTTCCTCCTCCTATGGCTACACCTTC. Protein: CASSSSSYGYTF. The chain carries TRBV5-4 and TRBJ1-2; no definite D call. This CDR3 is built from 12 residues. Germline CDR1 reads SGHNT; CDR2 reads YYREEE (reference sequence). V lost 5 bases and J 4 bases, leaving 9 bases between the germline ends.

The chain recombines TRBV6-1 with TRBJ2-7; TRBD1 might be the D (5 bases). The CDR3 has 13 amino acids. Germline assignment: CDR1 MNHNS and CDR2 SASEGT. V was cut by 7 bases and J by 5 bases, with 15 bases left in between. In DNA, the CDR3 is TGTGCCAGCAAGGGGCCTGTTAGCAACGAGCAGTACTTC. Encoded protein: CASKGPVSNEQYF.

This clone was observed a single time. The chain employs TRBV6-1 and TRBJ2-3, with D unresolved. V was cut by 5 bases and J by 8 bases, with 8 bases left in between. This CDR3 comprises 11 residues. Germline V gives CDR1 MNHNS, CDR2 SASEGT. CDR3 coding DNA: TGTGCCAGCAGTACACCCGTTACGCAGTATTTT. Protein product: CASSTPVTQYF.

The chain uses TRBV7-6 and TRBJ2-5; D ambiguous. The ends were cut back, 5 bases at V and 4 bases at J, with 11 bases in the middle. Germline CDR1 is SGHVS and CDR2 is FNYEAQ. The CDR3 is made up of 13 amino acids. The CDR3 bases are TGTGCCAGCAGCGGTACAGCGTTAGAGACCCAGTACTTC. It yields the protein CASSGTALETQYF.

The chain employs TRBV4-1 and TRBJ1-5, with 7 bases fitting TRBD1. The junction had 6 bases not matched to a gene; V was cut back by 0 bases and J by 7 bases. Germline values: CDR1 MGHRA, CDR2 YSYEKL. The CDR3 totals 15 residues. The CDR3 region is CASSQDGTGVQPQHF. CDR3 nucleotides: TGCGCCAGCAGCCAAGATGGAACAGGGGTCCAGCCCCAGCATTTT.

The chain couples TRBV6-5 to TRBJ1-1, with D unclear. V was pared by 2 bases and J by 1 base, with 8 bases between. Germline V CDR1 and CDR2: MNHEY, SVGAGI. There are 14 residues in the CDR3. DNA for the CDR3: TGTGCCAGCAGTTACCAGTCAGGGAACACTGAAGCTTTCTTT. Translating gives CASSYQSGNTEAFF.

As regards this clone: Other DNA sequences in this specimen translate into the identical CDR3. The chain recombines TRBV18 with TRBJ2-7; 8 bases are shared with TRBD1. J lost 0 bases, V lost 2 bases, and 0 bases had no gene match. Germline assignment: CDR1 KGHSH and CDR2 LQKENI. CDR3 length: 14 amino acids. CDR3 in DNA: TGTGCCAGCTCACCAGGGACAGGCTCCTACGAGCAGTACTTC. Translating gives CASSPGTGSYEQYF. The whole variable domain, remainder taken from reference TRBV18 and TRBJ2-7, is NAGVMQNPRHLVRRRGQEARLRCSPMKGHSHVYWYRQLPEEGLKFMVYLQKENIIDESGMPKERFSAEFPKEGPSILRIQQVVRGDSAAYFCASSPGTGSYEQYFGPGTRLTVT.

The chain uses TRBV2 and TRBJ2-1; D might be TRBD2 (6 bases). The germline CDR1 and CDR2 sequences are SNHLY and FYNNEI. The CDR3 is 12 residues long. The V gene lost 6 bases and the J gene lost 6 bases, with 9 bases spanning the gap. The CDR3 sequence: CASSRGINEQFF. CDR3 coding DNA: TGTGCCAGCAGCCGGGGGATCAATGAGCAGTTCTTC.

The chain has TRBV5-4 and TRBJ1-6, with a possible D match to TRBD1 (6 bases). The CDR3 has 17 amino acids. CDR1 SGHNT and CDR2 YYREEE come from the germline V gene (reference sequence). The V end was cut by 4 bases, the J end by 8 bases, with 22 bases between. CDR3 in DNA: TGTGCCAGCAGCCCCGGGCCCTGGCAGGGGCTGGATTCACCCCTCCACTTT. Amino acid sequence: CASSPGPWQGLDSPLHF. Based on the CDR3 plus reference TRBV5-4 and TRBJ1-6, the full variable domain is ETGVTQSPTHLIKTRGQQVTLRCSSQSGHNTVSWYQQALGQGPQFIFQYYREEENGRGNFPPRFSGLQFPNYSSELNVNALELDDSALYLCASSPGPWQGLDSPLHFGNGTRLTVT.

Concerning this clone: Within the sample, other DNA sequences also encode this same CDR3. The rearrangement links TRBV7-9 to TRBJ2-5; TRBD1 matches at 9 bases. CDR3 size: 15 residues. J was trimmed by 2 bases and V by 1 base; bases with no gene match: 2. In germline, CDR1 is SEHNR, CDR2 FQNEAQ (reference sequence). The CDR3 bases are TGTGCCAGCAGCTTAGGGGACAGGGTGCAAGAGACCCAGTACTTC. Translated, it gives CASSLGDRVQETQYF.